Listed here is a single TCR beta chain. As yet, its antigen is unknown. The sample belongs to a study of T cell responses to AZD1222 COVID-19 vaccine. Broader study findings: Donors were mostly white British, more females; clonal diversity possibly underestimated. As reported, nearly half of all spike-specific TCRs target variant regions that are unmutated. Only 5 or 6 AZD1222 recipients were seropositive at baseline.

Some second doses came at about 4 weeks and others at about 12 weeks; these were pooled. Clones were sequenced by immunoSEQ multiplex PCR, and TCRdb holds only the in-frame ones, with some missing. The table has some 150,000 clones, roughly nine tenths seen once; the top ten hold roughly 1.5%. CDR1 is SGHNT, CDR2 YYREEE, per germline (reference sequence). The CDR3 is 17 residues long. The ends were cut back, 0 bases at V and 8 bases at J, with 20 bases in the middle. This sequence joins TRBV5-4 and TRBJ2-2, with D possibly being TRBD1 (6 bases). The sample was peripheral blood, taken 28 days after the second AZD1222 dose. This TCR derives from an adult who received the AZD1222 COVID-19 vaccine. The CDR3 region has the DNA TGTGCCAGCAGCTTGGCCGTTACGGGAAGGGGGATAGGGGAGCTGTTTTTT. Its translation is CASSLAVTGRGIGELFF.